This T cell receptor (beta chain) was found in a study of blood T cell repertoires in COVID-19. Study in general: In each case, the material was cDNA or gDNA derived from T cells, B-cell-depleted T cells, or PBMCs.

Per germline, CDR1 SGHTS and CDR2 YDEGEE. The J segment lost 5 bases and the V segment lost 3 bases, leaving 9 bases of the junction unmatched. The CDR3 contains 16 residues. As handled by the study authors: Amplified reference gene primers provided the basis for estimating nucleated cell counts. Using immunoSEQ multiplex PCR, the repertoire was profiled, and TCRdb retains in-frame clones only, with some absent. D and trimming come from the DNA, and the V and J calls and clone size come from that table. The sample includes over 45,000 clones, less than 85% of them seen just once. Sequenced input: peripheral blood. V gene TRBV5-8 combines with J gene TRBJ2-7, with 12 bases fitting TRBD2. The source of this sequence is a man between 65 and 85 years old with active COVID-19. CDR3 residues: CASSSPRTSGINEQYF. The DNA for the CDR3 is TGTGCCAGCAGCTCCCCCAGGACTAGCGGGATCAACGAGCAGTACTTC.